The entry below gives a single TCR beta chain sequence along with its context. Germline V CDR1 and CDR2: SGHNT, YENEEA. This CDR3 has 15 amino acids. Trimming stripped 4 bases from V and 7 bases from J, with 16 bases between. Sequencing used immunoSEQ multiplex PCR; TCRdb keeps in-frame clones, though not all of them. This table has about 32,000 clones, around four fifths appearing once. The source of the sample is a study of preoperative IRX-2 immunotherapy in early breast cancer. Treatment of the sample: preoperative locoregional IRX-2 cytokine immunotherapy. This phase Ib study tested locoregional IRX-2 cytokine immunotherapy given before surgery.

This TCR derives from a human donor with breast cancer. V is TRBV11-3 and J is TRBJ2-2; maybe TRBD1 (6 bases). Sequenced here: lymph node tissue, sampled from a patient treated with IRX-2 immunotherapy. The CDR3 region is CASSSTTGTIGELFF. The CDR3 bases are TGTGCCAGCAGCTCTACGACAGGAACCATCGGGGAGCTGTTTTTT.